Below are 24 T cell receptor beta chains sequenced from a single sample in a study of blood T cell repertoires in COVID-19. The assay was immunoSEQ multiplex PCR, and TCRdb's table has in-frame clones only and misses some. The sample carries about 120,000 clones, over 65% recorded once. Sample: peripheral blood. Receptors were obtained from a man aged 25-45 years with acute or convalescent COVID-19.

V and J are TRBV9 and TRBJ2-1, with 8 positions matching TRBD2. J was trimmed by 5 bases and V by 6 bases; bases with no gene match: 4. This CDR3 has 13 amino acids. Germline CDR1 reads SGDLS; CDR2 reads YYNGEE. CDR3 nucleotide sequence: TGTGCCAGCACCACAGCGGGGGACAATGAGCAGTTCTTC. This encodes CASTTAGDNEQFF. Based on the CDR3 plus reference TRBV9 and TRBJ2-1, the full variable domain is DSGVTQTPKHLITATGQRVTLRCSPRSGDLSVYWYQQSLDQGLQFLIQYYNGEERAKGNILERFSAQQFPDLHSELNLSSLELGDSALYFCASTTAGDNEQFFGPGTRLTVL.

The chain uses TRBV19 and TRBJ1-1, with 11 bases that match TRBD1. J gave up 6 bases and V 5 bases, and 17 bases lay outside the gene matches. Germline assignment: CDR1 LNHDA and CDR2 SQIVND (reference sequence). The CDR3 is 18 residues long. The CDR3 protein is CASSSRTGGNHRVAEAFF. CDR3 bases: TGTGCCAGTAGTTCCCGGACAGGGGGCAATCATCGAGTCGCTGAAGCTTTCTTT.

The rearrangement uses TRBV5-6 and TRBJ1-2; 7 nucleotides line up with TRBD1. The J segment lost 4 bases and the V segment lost 0 bases, leaving 3 bases of the junction unmatched. CDR1 SGHDT and CDR2 YYEEEE come from the germline V gene. The CDR3 is 14 residues long. For the CDR3, the DNA is TGTGCCAGCAGCTTGGAGGACAGGCTCTATGGCTACACCTTC. This sequence encodes CASSLEDRLYGYTF.

The rearrangement joins TRBV7-2 to TRBJ1-1, with 10 positions matching TRBD1. Germline values: CDR1 SGHTA, CDR2 FQGNSA. This CDR3 is 13 amino acids long. After removal of 8 bases from V and 5 bases from J, the junction contained 5 bases not matched to a gene. The CDR3 bases are TGTGCCAGCCGGGACAGGGGAAGAACTGAAGCTTTCTTT. Translating it yields CASRDRGRTEAFF.

This chain uses TRBV5-6 with TRBJ1-1; 8 bases are shared with TRBD1. Losses at the gene ends were 3 bases for V and 3 bases for J; bases not matched to a gene: 4. The CDR3 covers 14 residues. Germline assignment: CDR1 SGHDT and CDR2 YYEEEE. CDR3 protein: CASSSTGVDTEAFF. The CDR3 region has the DNA TGTGCCAGCAGCTCGACAGGGGTGGACACTGAAGCTTTCTTT.

J is TRBJ1-2 and V is TRBV12-3 or TRBV12-4; D is perhaps TRBD1 (5 bases). This CDR3 contains 12 residues. The V gene lost 6 bases and the J gene lost 4 bases, with 9 bases spanning the gap. CDR3 region: CASRQGFYGYTF. CDR3 coding DNA: TGTGCCAGCAGGCAGGGTTTCTATGGCTACACCTTC.

The J gene is TRBJ1-1, the V gene TRBV5-8; a possible D gene is TRBD1 (6 bases). Germline V gene sequence: CDR1 SGHTS, CDR2 YDEGEE. The CDR3 is 15 amino acids. Trimming took 8 bases from V and 0 from J, leaving 17 bases between them. CDR3 DNA sequence: TGTGCCAGTAAAACAGGGAGAGGCTTGAACACTGAAGCTTTCTTT. Protein product: CASKTGRGLNTEAFF.

The gene calls are TRBV12-3 or TRBV12-4 and TRBJ1-1; no definite D call. The V gene lost 5 bases and the J gene lost 5 bases, with 12 bases spanning the gap. The CDR3 totals 13 residues. The CDR3 DNA reads as TGTGCCAGCAGTCTGGGGTCGGGGACTGAAGCTTTCTTT. Its translation is CASSLGSGTEAFF.

This clone was seen just once. The J gene is TRBJ1-2, the V gene TRBV11-2; 10 positions match TRBD1. The J segment lost 2 bases and the V segment lost 5 bases, leaving 8 bases of the junction unmatched. The CDR3 length is 16 residues. CDR1 and CDR2 (germline): SGHAT, FQNNGV. The DNA of the CDR3 is TGTGCCAGCAGCCCGGACAGGGGGAGGTGGAACTATGGCTACACCTTC. Amino acids: CASSPDRGRWNYGYTF.

The rearrangement links TRBV19 to TRBJ2-7; TRBD1 aligns across 8 bases. The CDR3 is made up of 15 amino acids. Germline CDR1 and CDR2: LNHDA and SQIVND (reference sequence). V shed 5 bases and J 0 bases; nucleotides not matched to a gene: 6. The DNA of the CDR3 is TGTGCCAGTAGTCCAGGGACAGGCCTCTCCTACGAGCAGTACTTC. It yields the protein CASSPGTGLSYEQYF.

This clone has just one count. The chain is built from TRBV15 and TRBJ1-2; the D is unclear. The V gene lost 1 base and the J gene lost 5 bases, with 8 bases spanning the gap. This CDR3 is 13 amino acids long. The germline gives CDR1 LNHNV, CDR2 YYDKDF (reference sequence). The CDR3 DNA sequence: TGTGCCACCAGCAGAGCGGGGAGATATGGCTACACCTTC. Its translation is CATSRAGRYGYTF.

The chain joins TRBV6-2 or TRBV6-3 to TRBJ2-3; TRBD1 matches 10 bases. CDR1 is MNHEY and CDR2 is SVGEGT in the germline V gene. This CDR3 has 14 residues. The ends lost 4 bases at V and 4 bases at J; junction bases unmatched: 2. CDR3 coding DNA: TGTGCCAGCAGTTGGGACAGGGGATCAGATACGCAGTATTTT. Protein sequence: CASSWDRGSDTQYF.

The chain uses TRBV9 and TRBJ2-7; unclear D gene. Trimming shortened V by 0 bases and J by 3 bases, and 7 bases separated the two germline ends. The CDR3 covers 13 residues. Germline loops: CDR1 SGDLS, CDR2 YYNGEE. CDR3 in amino acids: CASSVGPGYEQYV. The CDR3 region has the DNA TGTGCCAGCAGCGTAGGCCCCGGCTACGAGCAGTACGTC.

This clone was observed a few times. This rearrangement joins TRBV7-3 to TRBJ1-1; no clear D gene. V was trimmed by 2 bases and J by 1 base, leaving 11 bases between them. The length of the CDR3 is 15 residues. Germline V gene lookup returns CDR1 SGHTA and CDR2 FQGTGA. The CDR3 here is CASSLGPNPNTEAFF. CDR3 DNA sequence: TGTGCCAGCAGCTTAGGGCCAAACCCGAACACTGAAGCTTTCTTT.

CDR3 bases: TGTGCCAGCAGCCAAGATGGGGCACAGGGGCGGAATGAGCAGTTCTTC. Its translation is CASSQDGAQGRNEQFF. This chain uses TRBV4-2 with TRBJ2-1; TRBD1 aligns across 7 bases. CDR1 is LGHNA, CDR2 YNFKEQ, per germline. The CDR3 contains 16 residues. The junction had 9 bases not matched to a gene; V was cut back by 0 bases and J by 7 bases.

V is TRBV7-9 and J is TRBJ2-1; TRBD1 matches 9 bases. The CDR3 contains 16 residues. V lost 7 bases, J lost 2 bases, and 9 bases stayed unmatched. The germline gives CDR1 SEHNR, CDR2 FQNEAQ (reference sequence). CDR3 sequence: CASNRDREITYNEQFF. In DNA form, the CDR3 reads TGTGCCAGCAACCGGGACAGGGAAATTACCTACAATGAGCAGTTCTTC.

This clone was seen more than once but under ten times. The chain uses TRBV14 and TRBJ1-1, with 7 bases that match TRBD1. This CDR3 spans 16 amino acids. Germline CDR1 and CDR2: SGHDN and FVKESK. J gave up 0 bases and V 0 bases, and 4 bases lay outside the gene matches. The CDR3 is CASSQESGGVNTEAFF. CDR3 coding DNA: TGTGCCAGCAGCCAAGAGTCAGGGGGAGTGAACACTGAAGCTTTCTTT.

J is TRBJ2-5 and V is TRBV11-3, with a possible D match to TRBD2 (5 bases). CDR1 is SGHNT, CDR2 YENEEA, per germline. Trimming shortened V by 1 base and J by 2 bases, and 11 bases separated the two germline ends. The CDR3 length is 15 residues. The CDR3 DNA is TGTGCCAGCAGCTTAGGGATGGGGAGTCAAGAGACCCAGTACTTC. Translating gives CASSLGMGSQETQYF.

The rearrangement uses TRBV27 and TRBJ2-7; 12 bases are a match to TRBD2. Unmatched junction bases numbered 25, after V lost 4 bases and J lost 3 bases. This CDR3 has 22 amino acids. Looked up from germline, CDR1 is MNHEY and CDR2 is SMNVEV (reference sequence). The CDR3, as DNA: TGTGCCAGCAGTTCTCCTGCTACAGGGGCTGGACTAGCGGGACCCCTCGGCTACGAGCAGTACGTC. It translates to CASSSPATGAGLAGPLGYEQYV.

This rearrangement joins TRBV7-8 to TRBJ2-3, with 10 bases matching TRBD2. The CDR3 is 16 amino acids. Per germline, CDR1 SGHVS and CDR2 FQNEAQ. After removal of 1 base from V and 4 bases from J, the junction contained 5 bases not matched to a gene. CDR3: CASSLGPSGGSDTQYF. The CDR3 bases are TGTGCCAGCAGCTTAGGCCCTAGCGGGGGATCAGATACGCAGTATTTT. Based on the CDR3 plus reference TRBV7-8 and TRBJ2-3, the full variable domain is GAGVSQSPRYKVAKRGQDVALRCDPISGHVSLFWYQQALGQGPEFLTYFQNEAQLDKSGLPSDRFFAERPEGSVSTLKIQRTQQEDSAVYLCASSLGPSGGSDTQYFGPGTRLTVL.

The chain uses TRBV11-2 and TRBJ1-2, with D possibly being TRBD1 (6 bases). The CDR3 runs to 14 residues. Germline V gives CDR1 SGHAT, CDR2 FQNNGV. V dropped 1 base and J dropped 4 bases, with 10 bases sitting between them. The CDR3 loop reads CASSLVSGVYGYTF. Written as DNA, the CDR3 is TGTGCCAGCAGCTTAGTATCAGGGGTCTATGGCTACACCTTC.

The chain carries TRBV18 and TRBJ2-1; D not resolved. Trimming shortened V by 6 bases and J by 5 bases, and 8 bases separated the two germline ends. The CDR3 covers 12 residues. CDR1 is KGHSH, CDR2 LQKENI, per germline. The DNA for the CDR3 is TGTGCCAGCTCCCCTCTTAACAATGAGCAGTTCTTC. Amino acids: CASSPLNNEQFF.

The chain links TRBV6-1 to TRBJ1-2; D unclear. Trimming shortened V by 1 base and J by 3 bases, and 9 bases separated the two germline ends. The CDR3 sequence is 14 residues long. CDR1 and CDR2 (germline): MNHNS, SASEGT. The CDR3 DNA follows: TGTGCCAGCAGTGAAGTTGGGAGATACTATGGCTACACCTTC. Translated, it gives CASSEVGRYYGYTF.

The chain links TRBV7-3 to TRBJ2-2; D unclear. CDR1 is SGHTA, CDR2 FQGTGA, per germline. V lost 5 bases to trimming and J lost 8 bases, with 15 bases between them. The CDR3 extends over 14 amino acids. CDR3 coding DNA: TGTGCCAGCAGCCCCCGGCAAGGAGCTGGGGAGCTGTTTTTT. Protein sequence: CASSPRQGAGELFF. Complete variable domain (other parts from reference TRBV7-3 and TRBJ2-2): GAGVSQTPSNKVTEKGKYVELRCDPISGHTALYWYRQSLGQGPEFLIYFQGTGAADDSGLPNDRFFAVRPEGSVSTLKIQRTERGDSAVYLCASSPRQGAGELFFGEGSRLTVL.